This is a list of T cell receptor beta chains from one sample in a study of post-analysis software for immune sequencing data. TCRdb re-called the PCR reads with MiXCR, one entry per CDR3 protein. The sample lists roughly 580,000 distinct CDR3 sequences, about 44% occurring once. Sequenced material: blood. The receptors were gathered from a girl between 10 and 17 years old with multiple sclerosis. The CDR3 runs from the conserved cysteine through the conserved F or W. D genes are given only for firm matches. The size field is filled for only some rows; it gives once, few, many or a size class.

j_call	v_call	d_call	clone_size	cdr3_aa	cdr3_nt
TRBJ2-7	TRBV7-6	NA	NA	CASSLALVGPGNEQYF	TGTGCCAGCAGCTTAGCGTTAGTCGGCCCGGGGAACGAGCAGTACTTC
TRBJ1-1	TRBV5-1	NA	NA	CASSLALSLMNTEAFF	TGCGCCAGCAGCTTGGCCCTAAGCCTTATGAACACTGAAGCTTTCTTT
TRBJ1-4	TRBV11-2	NA	NA	CASSPPGWRKEKLFF	TGTGCCAGCAGCCCGCCGGGCTGGCGAAAAGAAAAACTGTTTTTT
TRBJ2-7	TRBV4-2	NA	many	CASSQDRDSKREQYF	TGTGCCAGCAGCCAAGATCGGGACTCGAAGCGGGAGCAGTACTTC
TRBJ2-6	TRBV12-3/TRBV12-4	TRBD1	NA	CASKGTGGTLGANVLTF	TGTGCCAGCAAGGGAACAGGGGGGACGCTTGGGGCCAACGTCCTGACTTTC
TRBJ2-1	TRBV6-1	TRBD2	NA	CASSAGLAGGYNEQFF	TGTGCCAGCAGTGCTGGACTAGCGGGGGGTTACAATGAGCAGTTCTTC
TRBJ2-3	TRBV9	NA	NA	CASSVGGAIYTDTQYF	TGTGCCAGCAGCGTTGGCGGGGCAATCTACACAGATACGCAGTATTTT
TRBJ2-7	TRBV4-1	NA	NA	CASSQDAGPIEAYEQYF	TGCGCCAGCAGCCAAGATGCAGGCCCGATAGAGGCCTACGAGCAGTACTTC
TRBJ1-2	TRBV12-3/TRBV12-4	NA	once	CASSPVRGRYGYTF	TGTGCCAGCAGTCCCGTGAGGGGTAGATATGGCTACACCTTC
TRBJ2-7	TRBV27	TRBD1	NA	CASSYALGDSYEQYF	TGTGCCAGCAGTTATGCGTTGGGGGACAGCTACGAGCAGTACTTC
TRBJ2-2	TRBV12-3/TRBV12-4	TRBD2	NA	CASRSSSGGNTGELFF	TGTGCCAGCAGGTCGTCTAGCGGGGGGAACACCGGGGAGCTGTTTTTT
TRBJ2-7	TRBV6-5	TRBD2	NA	CASSYGTTYEQYF	TGTGCCAGCAGTTACGGGACTACCTACGAGCAGTACTTC
TRBJ2-3	TRBV5-1	NA	once	CASSEQLTDTQYF	TGCGCCAGCAGTGAACAGCTTACAGATACGCAGTATTTT
TRBJ2-7	TRBV12-3/TRBV12-4	TRBD2	NA	CASSWAGEAYEQYF	TGTGCCAGCAGCTGGGCGGGGGAGGCATACGAGCAGTACTTC
TRBJ1-2	TRBV5-1	NA	NA	CASSLDPGASYGYTF	TGCGCCAGCAGCTTGGATCCGGGGGCATCCTATGGCTACACCTTC
TRBJ2-5	TRBV7-2	NA	NA	CASSFLGGETQYF	TGTGCCAGCAGCTTTCTGGGTGGGGAGACCCAGTACTTC
TRBJ1-2	TRBV3-1	TRBD1	few	CASSQQDRANGYTF	TGTGCCAGCAGCCAACAGGACAGGGCCAATGGCTACACCTTC
TRBJ2-5	TRBV25-1	NA	NA	CASSESPGRETQYF	TGTGCCAGCAGTGAATCCCCCGGTAGGGAGACCCAGTACTTC
TRBJ2-5	TRBV18	TRBD1	NA	CASSPLAGGYGTQYF	TGTGCCAGCTCACCATTAGCAGGGGGCTATGGGACCCAGTACTTC
TRBJ2-7	TRBV20-1	NA	NA	CSARAPWGAGEQYF	TGCAGTGCTAGAGCTCCTTGGGGGGCCGGAGAGCAGTACTTC
TRBJ2-7	TRBV18	TRBD1	NA	CASSPDTGQAYEQYF	TGTGCCAGCTCACCGGACACGGGACAGGCCTACGAGCAGTACTTC
TRBJ2-5	TRBV4-2	TRBD2	NA	CASSQDRASSGNGETQYF	TGTGCCAGCAGCCAAGATCGAGCTTCTAGCGGGAATGGAGAGACCCAGTACTTC
TRBJ1-6	TRBV5-1	TRBD1	NA	CASSFTGGRYGSPLHF	TGCGCCAGCAGCTTCACAGGGGGACGATATGGCTCACCCCTCCACTTT
TRBJ2-1	TRBV24-1	TRBD1	few	CATSDWSTGVNEQFF	TGTGCCACCAGTGATTGGTCGACAGGGGTGAATGAGCAGTTCTTC
TRBJ1-4	TRBV12-3/TRBV12-4	TRBD1	NA	CASSPRGQGGEKLFF	TGTGCCAGCTCCCCTCGGGGACAGGGGGGTGAAAAACTGTTTTTT
TRBJ2-5	TRBV4-1	TRBD2	NA	CASSKLPGLAGKGVQETQYF	TGCGCCAGCAGCAAGCTTCCGGGACTAGCCGGGAAGGGAGTACAAGAGACCCAGTACTTC
TRBJ2-7	TRBV2	TRBD2	NA	CASSRSGRSSYEQYF	TGTGCCAGCAGTAGGAGCGGGAGGTCCTCCTACGAGCAGTACTTC
TRBJ2-1	TRBV29-1	NA	NA	CSVVERPFDHEQFF	TGCAGCGTTGTGGAACGGCCATTCGACCATGAGCAGTTCTTC
TRBJ1-5	TRBV12-3/TRBV12-4	TRBD1	NA	CASSLDRGGLNQPQHF	TGTGCCAGCAGTCTGGACAGGGGGGGCCTCAATCAGCCCCAGCATTTT
TRBJ2-7	TRBV12-3/TRBV12-4	NA	few	CASSLFHEQYF	TGTGCCAGCAGTTTGTTCCACGAGCAGTACTTC
TRBJ2-7	TRBV4-1	NA	NA	CASSQVDVSYEQYF	TGCGCCAGCAGCCAAGTCGACGTCTCCTACGAGCAGTACTTC
TRBJ2-7	TRBV4-2	TRBD1	NA	CASSHFRTGRSEQYF	TGTGCCAGCAGCCATTTCAGGACAGGGAGAAGCGAGCAGTACTTC
TRBJ2-3	TRBV27	TRBD2	NA	CASMPSGGTDTQYF	TGTGCCAGCATGCCCAGCGGGGGGACAGATACGCAGTATTTT
TRBJ2-3	TRBV29-1	NA	few	CSARALSSTDTQYF	TGCAGCGCTCGGGCGCTTTCTAGCACAGATACGCAGTATTTT
TRBJ2-1	TRBV4-1	TRBD2	NA	CASSQVALAVYNEQFF	TGCGCCAGCAGCCAAGTAGCACTAGCGGTATACAATGAGCAGTTCTTC
TRBJ2-1	TRBV20-1	NA	NA	CSARDRPGDPINNEQFF	TGCAGTGCTAGAGATAGGCCCGGTGACCCCATAAACAATGAGCAGTTCTTC
TRBJ2-1	TRBV3-1	TRBD1	NA	CASSRRDRGEYNEQFF	TGTGCCAGCAGCCGCAGGGACAGGGGAGAGTACAATGAGCAGTTCTTC
TRBJ2-4	TRBV6-1	TRBD2	few	CASSPSGRGNIAKNIQYF	TGTGCCAGCAGCCCCTCTGGGAGGGGAAACATAGCCAAAAACATTCAGTACTTC
TRBJ1-2	TRBV29-1	TRBD1	few	CSAPEGAGYGYTF	TGCAGCGCCCCGGAGGGGGCAGGCTATGGCTACACCTTC
TRBJ2-7	TRBV25-1	NA	NA	CASSDWGSLSSHEQYF	TGTGCCAGCAGCGACTGGGGATCCCTGAGTAGTCACGAGCAGTACTTC
TRBJ2-3	TRBV7-9	NA	NA	CASSLAGDSQYF	TGTGCCAGCAGCTTAGCGGGGGACTCGCAGTATTTT
TRBJ2-7	TRBV5-6	NA	NA	CASSLDRVCEQYF	TGTGCCAGCAGCTTGGACAGGGTCTGCGAGCAGTACTTC
TRBJ2-7	TRBV5-1	TRBD1	NA	CASSFWTGAGGYEQYF	TGCGCCAGCAGCTTCTGGACAGGGGCAGGTGGCTACGAGCAGTACTTC
TRBJ2-3	TRBV29-1	NA	NA	CSVEAGKNTQYF	TGCAGCGTAGAAGCCGGCAAGAATACGCAGTATTTT
TRBJ2-1	TRBV24-1	NA	NA	CATSASSGTLTGNEQFF	TGTGCCACCAGTGCCAGCTCCGGGACACTAACTGGGAATGAGCAGTTCTTC
TRBJ2-5	TRBV12-3/TRBV12-4	TRBD2	NA	CASSLRRGRNQETQYF	TGTGCCAGCAGTTTGAGACGCGGGAGGAACCAAGAGACCCAGTACTTC
TRBJ2-1	TRBV5-1	NA	few	CASSLNHGQGIGNEQFF	TGCGCCAGCAGCTTGAATCATGGGCAGGGGATAGGAAATGAGCAGTTCTTC
TRBJ1-1	TRBV29-1	TRBD1	NA	CSPDRATEAFF	TGCAGCCCGGACAGGGCAACTGAAGCTTTCTTT
TRBJ2-7	TRBV7-8	NA	NA	CASSPRAGATYNEQYF	TGTGCCAGCAGCCCCCGGGCGGGCGCGACCTACAATGAGCAGTACTTC
TRBJ2-4	TRBV12-3/TRBV12-4	NA	few	CADIGQGNWEQYF	TGTGCCGACATAGGGCAGGGCAATTGGGAGCAGTACTTC
TRBJ2-1	TRBV5-1	TRBD2	NA	CASSTSGVSYNEQFF	TGCGCCAGCAGCACTAGCGGGGTATCCTACAATGAGCAGTTCTTC
TRBJ2-5	TRBV28	TRBD2	NA	CASSLLTSGPQETQYF	TGTGCCAGCAGTTTACTAACTAGCGGACCCCAAGAGACCCAGTACTTC
TRBJ2-1	TRBV20-1	NA	NA	CSARDNTHYNEQFF	TGCAGTGCTAGAGATAACACTCACTACAATGAGCAGTTCTTC
TRBJ1-4	TRBV12-3/TRBV12-4	NA	few	CASRLGLYNEKLFF	TGTGCCAGCAGGTTGGGGCTGTATAATGAAAAACTGTTTTTT